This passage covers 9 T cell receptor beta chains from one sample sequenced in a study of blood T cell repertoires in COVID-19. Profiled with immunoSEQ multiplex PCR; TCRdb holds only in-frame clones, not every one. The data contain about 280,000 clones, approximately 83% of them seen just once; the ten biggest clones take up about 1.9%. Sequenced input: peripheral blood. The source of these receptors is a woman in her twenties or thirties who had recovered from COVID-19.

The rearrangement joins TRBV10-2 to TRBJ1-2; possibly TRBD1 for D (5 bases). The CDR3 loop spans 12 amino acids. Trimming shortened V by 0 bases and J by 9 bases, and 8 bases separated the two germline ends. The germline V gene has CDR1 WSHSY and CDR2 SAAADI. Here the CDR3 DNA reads TGCGCCAGCAGTGAGTCCAGGGCGAGCTACACCTTC. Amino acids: CASSESRASYTF.

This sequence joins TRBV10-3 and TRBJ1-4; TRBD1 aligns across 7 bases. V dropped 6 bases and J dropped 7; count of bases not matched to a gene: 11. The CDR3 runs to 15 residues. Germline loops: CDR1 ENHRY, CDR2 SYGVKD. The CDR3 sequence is CAIRSDRADGEKLFF. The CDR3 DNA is TGTGCCATCAGATCCGACAGGGCGGACGGTGAAAAACTGTTTTTT.

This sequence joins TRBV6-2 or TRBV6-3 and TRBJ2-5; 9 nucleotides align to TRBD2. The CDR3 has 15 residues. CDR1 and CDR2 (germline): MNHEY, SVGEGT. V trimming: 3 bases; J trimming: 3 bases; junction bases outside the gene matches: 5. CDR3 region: CASSYLRTSEETQYF. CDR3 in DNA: TGTGCCAGCAGTTATTTAAGGACTAGCGAAGAGACCCAGTACTTC.

The CDR3 DNA reads TGTGCCAGCAGCTTGGTACGAGGTGTATGGACTGAAGCTTTCTTT. Protein: CASSLVRGVWTEAFF. The V and J genes are TRBV5-4 and TRBJ1-1; D unresolved. The V and J ends lost 0 bases and 5 bases respectively, with 14 bases between them. The length of the CDR3 is 15 residues. From germline, CDR1 is SGHNT and CDR2 YYREEE (reference sequence).

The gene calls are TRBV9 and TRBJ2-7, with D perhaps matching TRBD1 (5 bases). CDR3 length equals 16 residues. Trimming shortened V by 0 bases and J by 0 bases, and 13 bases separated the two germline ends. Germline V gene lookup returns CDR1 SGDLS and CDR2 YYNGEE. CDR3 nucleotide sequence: TGTGCCAGCAGCGTAGGGATGGGGCCCTTCTCCTACGAGCAGTACTTC. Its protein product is CASSVGMGPFSYEQYF. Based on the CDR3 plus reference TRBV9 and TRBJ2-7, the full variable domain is DSGVTQTPKHLITATGQRVTLRCSPRSGDLSVYWYQQSLDQGLQFLIQYYNGEERAKGNILERFSAQQFPDLHSELNLSSLELGDSALYFCASSVGMGPFSYEQYFGPGTRLTVT.

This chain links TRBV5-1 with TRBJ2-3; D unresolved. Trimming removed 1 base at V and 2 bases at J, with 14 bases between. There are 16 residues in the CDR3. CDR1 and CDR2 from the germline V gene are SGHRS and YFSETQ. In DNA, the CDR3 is TGCGCCAGCAGCTTGCGGTCCCGACTTTCCACAGATACGCAGTATTTT. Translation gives CASSLRSRLSTDTQYF. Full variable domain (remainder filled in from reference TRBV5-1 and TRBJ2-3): KAGVTQTPRYLIKTRGQQVTLSCSPISGHRSVSWYQQTPGQGLQFLFEYFSETQRNKGNFPGRFSGRQFSNSRSEMNVSTLELGDSALYLCASSLRSRLSTDTQYFGPGTRLTVL.

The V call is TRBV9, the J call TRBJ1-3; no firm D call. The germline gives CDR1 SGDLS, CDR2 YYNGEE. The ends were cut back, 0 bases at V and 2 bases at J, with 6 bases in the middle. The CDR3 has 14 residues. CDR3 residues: CASSVEEPGNTIYF. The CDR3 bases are TGTGCCAGCAGCGTAGAGGAGCCTGGAAACACCATATATTTT.

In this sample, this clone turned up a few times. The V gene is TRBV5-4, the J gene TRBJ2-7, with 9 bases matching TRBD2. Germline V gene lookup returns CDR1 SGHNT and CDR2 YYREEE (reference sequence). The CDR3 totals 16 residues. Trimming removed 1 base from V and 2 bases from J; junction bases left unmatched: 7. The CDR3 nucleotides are TGTGCCAGCAGCTTGCAAGTGGGCGGGAGGGCCTACGAGCAGTACTTC. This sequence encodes CASSLQVGGRAYEQYF.

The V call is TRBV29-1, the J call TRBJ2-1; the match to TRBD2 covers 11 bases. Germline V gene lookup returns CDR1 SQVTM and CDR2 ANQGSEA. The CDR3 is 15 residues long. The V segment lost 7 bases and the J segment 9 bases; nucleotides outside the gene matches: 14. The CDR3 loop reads CSAAPVVAGGVEQFF. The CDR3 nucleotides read TGCAGCGCTGCCCCAGTGGTAGCGGGGGGGGTTGAGCAGTTCTTC.